The 26 T cell receptor beta chains reported below all come from one sample, sequenced in a study of Ad26.COV2.S vaccination and SARS-CoV-2 variants. Some clones are missing from TCRdb's copy, which holds only in-frame ones; the method was immunoSEQ multiplex PCR. The sample has approximately 140,000 clones, more than 80% seen once; the top ten hold around 5.1%. The sample was peripheral blood, taken after recovery from COVID-19. Source of these receptors: a human donor who had recovered from COVID-19.

The CDR3 DNA is TGTGCCAGCAGTATAACAGGGGGCGTAAACACCGGGGAGCTGTTTTTT. Translating gives CASSITGGVNTGELFF. This rearrangement joins TRBV6-2 or TRBV6-3 to TRBJ2-2, with 9 nucleotides matching TRBD1. The CDR3 is 16 residues long. In germline, CDR1 is MNHEY, CDR2 SVGEGT. V dropped 5 bases and J dropped 2; count of bases not matched to a gene: 6.

This chain joins TRBV6-2 or TRBV6-3 and TRBJ2-5; a possible D gene is TRBD2 (6 bases). The CDR3 is 16 amino acids. The V gene lost 2 bases and the J gene lost 3 bases, with 16 bases spanning the gap. CDR1 is MNHEY and CDR2 is SVGEGT in the germline V gene. CDR3 residues: CASSYLNAGGKETQYF. CDR3 DNA: TGTGCCAGCAGTTACCTCAACGCGGGCGGGAAAGAGACCCAGTACTTC.

This clone was recorded once. The chain employs TRBV7-2 and TRBJ2-2, with 8 bases matching TRBD2. Germline V gives CDR1 SGHTA, CDR2 FQGNSA. V shed 5 bases, J shed 9 bases, and the junction held 5 bases outside the gene matches. The CDR3 is 13 amino acids. DNA of the CDR3: TGTGCCAGCAGCACGGGGGGGGCTCGGGAGCTGTTTTTT. This encodes CASSTGGARELFF.

The chain combines TRBV7-2 with TRBJ1-3, with no clear D. This CDR3 is built from 19 residues. Trimming removed 5 bases from V and 0 bases from J, with 23 bases in between. Looked up from germline, CDR1 is SGHTA and CDR2 is FQGNSA. CDR3 coding DNA: TGTGCCAGCAGCCCCGTGGACCGCTATTCCATTTACTCTGGAAACACCATATATTTT. Protein: CASSPVDRYSIYSGNTIYF. Combining the CDR3 with reference TRBV7-2 and TRBJ1-3 gives the whole variable domain GAGVSQSPSNKVTEKGKDVELRCDPISGHTALYWYRQSLGQGLEFLIYFQGNSAPDKSGLPSDRFSAERTGGSVSTLTIQRTQQEDSAVYLCASSPVDRYSIYSGNTIYFGEGSWLTVV.

The rearrangement links TRBV24-1 to TRBJ2-5, with D unresolved. The CDR3 is 16 amino acids. Trimming took 2 bases from V and 1 from J, leaving 13 bases between them. CDR1 and CDR2 from the germline V gene are KGHDR and SFDVKD. CDR3 protein: CATSDSTGSIQETQYF. In DNA form, the CDR3 reads TGTGCCACCAGTGATTCCACTGGATCGATCCAAGAGACCCAGTACTTC.

The chain employs TRBV12-3 or TRBV12-4 and TRBJ1-4; TRBD1 is a possible D gene (6 bases). This CDR3 is 12 amino acids long. Between the trimmed V and J ends, which lost 5 bases and 11 bases, there was a span of 12 bases. Written as DNA, the CDR3 is TGTGCCAGCAGTGGGGGGGGCAGCAAACTGTTTTTT. This encodes CASSGGGSKLFF.

V is TRBV6-2 or TRBV6-3 and J is TRBJ2-7; 9 bases are shared with TRBD1. This CDR3 comprises 15 residues. V lost 6 bases, J lost 7 bases, and 13 bases stayed unmatched. Germline CDR1 MNHEY, CDR2 SVGEGT. CDR3 coding DNA: TGTGCCAGCAGCATAGAAACAGGGGGCGCGGGGGAGCAGTACTTC. Amino acid sequence: CASSIETGGAGEQYF.

The rearrangement uses TRBV6-1 and TRBJ2-7; D is ambiguous. Germline CDR1 is MNHNS and CDR2 is SASEGT. The V end lost 7 bases, the J end lost 4 bases, and 8 bases lay between the germline ends. This CDR3 region has 11 residues. The CDR3 DNA follows: TGTGCCAGCACCAAAGCATACGAGCAGTACTTC. Translation gives CASTKAYEQYF.

The chain employs TRBV15 and TRBJ2-7; 7 bases are a match to TRBD1. The CDR3 runs 13 residues. Germline V gives CDR1 LNHNV, CDR2 YYDKDF (reference sequence). V was pared by 2 bases and J by 2 bases, with 0 bases of the junction left unmatched. The CDR3 spells CATSRQGAYEQYF. The CDR3 bases are TGTGCCACCAGCAGACAGGGGGCCTACGAGCAGTACTTC. Variable domain in full (rest from reference TRBV15 and TRBJ2-7): DAMVIQNPRYQVTQFGKPVTLSCSQTLNHNVMYWYQQKSSQAPKLLFHYYDKDFNNEADTPDNFQSRRPNTSFCFLDIRSPGLGDTAMYLCATSRQGAYEQYFGPGTRLTVT.

The V gene is TRBV28, the J gene TRBJ2-1, with 7 bases fitting TRBD2. Germline CDR1 and CDR2: MDHEN and SYDVKM. Germline trimming cut 4 bases from V and 9 bases from J; bases unmatched to any gene: 9. This CDR3 comprises 14 residues. The CDR3 region is CASSSGTTHSEQFF. The CDR3 DNA sequence: TGTGCCAGCAGTTCCGGGACTACCCACAGTGAGCAGTTCTTC.

The rearrangement joins TRBV5-5 to TRBJ1-5; 7 nucleotides line up with TRBD1. This CDR3 is built from 15 residues. The V gene's germline CDR1 is SGHKS and CDR2 YYEKEE (reference sequence). After removal of 4 bases from V and 2 bases from J, the junction contained 6 bases not matched to a gene. CDR3 coding DNA: TGTGCCAGCAGCAGAGATGGACAGGGCAATCAGCCCCAGCATTTT. Amino acids: CASSRDGQGNQPQHF. Full variable domain (remainder filled in from reference TRBV5-5 and TRBJ1-5): DAGVTQSPTHLIKTRGQQVTLRCSPISGHKSVSWYQQVLGQGPQFIFQYYEKEERGRGNFPDRFSARQFPNYSSELNVNALLLGDSALYLCASSRDGQGNQPQHFGDGTRLSIL.

The chain carries TRBV19 and TRBJ1-1, with 7 bases fitting TRBD1. From germline, CDR1 is LNHDA and CDR2 SQIVND (reference sequence). CDR3 size: 14 residues. V lost 7 bases, J lost 2 bases, and 7 bases stayed unmatched. The CDR3 loop is CASNDRVKNTEAFF. Here the CDR3 DNA reads TGTGCCAGTAACGACAGGGTAAAAAACACTGAAGCTTTCTTT. The variable domain in full, with the rest retrieved from reference TRBV19 and TRBJ1-1, is DGGITQSPKYLFRKEGQNVTLSCEQNLNHDAMYWYRQDPGQGLRLIYYSQIVNDFQKGDIAEGYSVSREKKESFPLTVTSAQKNPTAFYLCASNDRVKNTEAFFGQGTRLTVV.

J is TRBJ2-6 and V is TRBV7-2; possible D gene TRBD1, 5 bases. V was cut by 5 bases and J by 0 bases, with 8 bases left in between. The CDR3 extends over 15 amino acids. Germline values: CDR1 SGHTA, CDR2 FQGNSA. This chain's CDR3 is CASSQGNSGANVLTF. In DNA, the CDR3 is TGTGCCAGCAGCCAGGGAAACTCTGGGGCCAACGTCCTGACTTTC.

V and J are TRBV18 and TRBJ2-2; D ambiguous. Looked up from germline, CDR1 is KGHSH and CDR2 is LQKENI. The CDR3 spans 15 residues. Trimming cost V 3 bases and J 5 bases, with 13 bases left between them. CDR3 in amino acids: CASSPPFPDTGELFF. As DNA, the CDR3 is TGTGCCAGCTCACCTCCTTTCCCCGATACCGGGGAGCTGTTTTTT.

This clone was seen only once. This chain links TRBV24-1 with TRBJ1-2; D gene unclear. CDR3 size: 14 residues. Trimming cost V 0 bases and J 3 bases, with 7 bases left between them. CDR1 and CDR2 (germline): KGHDR, SFDVKD. CDR3 region: CATSDLYGDYGYTF. CDR3 DNA sequence: TGTGCCACCAGTGATTTGTACGGGGACTATGGCTACACCTTC.

This clone appeared a few times. The chain couples TRBV29-1 to TRBJ1-1; 8 positions match TRBD1. Germline assignment: CDR1 SQVTM and CDR2 ANQGSEA. This CDR3 spans 12 amino acids. The V segment lost 7 bases and the J segment 11 bases; nucleotides outside the gene matches: 12. DNA for the CDR3: TGCAGCGGGGGACAGGCAAACAGGGGCGCTTTCTTT. Its protein is CSGGQANRGAFF.

V and J are TRBV12-3 or TRBV12-4 and TRBJ2-3; D is unclear. The CDR3 sequence is 13 residues long. Between the trimmed V and J ends, which lost 3 bases and 6 bases, there was a span of 10 bases. The CDR3 sequence: CASSLENSDTQYF. The DNA of the CDR3 is TGTGCCAGCAGTTTGGAAAATTCGGATACGCAGTATTTT.

The rearrangement uses TRBV30 and TRBJ1-5; D uncertain. Germline loops: CDR1 GTSNPN, CDR2 SVGIG (reference sequence). The CDR3 contains 13 residues. Trimming removed 2 bases at V and 1 base at J, with 6 bases between. As DNA, the CDR3 is TGTGCCTGGAGTCCAAGGAGCAATCAGCCCCAGCATTTT. This encodes CAWSPRSNQPQHF.

CDR3: CATQGASNQPQHF. The CDR3 DNA reads as TGTGCCACCCAGGGGGCTAGCAATCAGCCCCAGCATTTT. The rearrangement links TRBV19 to TRBJ1-5; 8 positions agree with TRBD1. With V trimmed by 10 bases and J by 0 bases, 2 bases remained unmatched. The CDR3 runs 13 residues. CDR1 is LNHDA, CDR2 SQIVND, per germline (reference sequence).

The chain combines TRBV19 with TRBJ2-2; no firm D call. Germline lookup yields CDR1 LNHDA and CDR2 SQIVND (reference sequence). V dropped 8 bases and J dropped 7 bases, with 8 bases sitting between them. The CDR3 totals 11 residues. In DNA form, the CDR3 reads TGTGCCAGTCACTCAAACGGGGAGCTGTTTTTT. Protein product: CASHSNGELFF.

This clone was picked up a small number of times. This rearrangement joins TRBV7-9 to TRBJ1-3; no reliable D call. Germline CDR1 SEHNR, CDR2 FQNEAQ (reference sequence). V lost 4 bases and J 0 bases, leaving 13 bases between the germline ends. This CDR3 has 16 amino acids. CDR3 sequence: CASSSAAGSSGNTIYF. The CDR3 nucleotides read TGTGCCAGCAGCTCCGCAGCCGGGAGCTCTGGAAACACCATATATTTT.

This clone was found once. The rearrangement links TRBV4-3 to TRBJ2-3; the D is unclear. The CDR3 consists of 13 residues. Deletions cut 4 bases from V and 2 bases from J, with 7 bases between. Germline values: CDR1 LGHNA, CDR2 YSLEER. Here the CDR3 reads CASSLADTDTQYF. CDR3 coding DNA: TGCGCCAGCAGCCTAGCAGACACAGATACGCAGTATTTT.

The chain employs TRBV29-1 and TRBJ1-2, with TRBD1 as a possible D gene (5 bases). Trimming stripped 6 bases from V and 5 bases from J, with 19 bases between. Per germline, CDR1 SQVTM and CDR2 ANQGSEA. This CDR3 has 14 amino acids. CDR3 amino acids: CSVPTENKDYGYTF. DNA of the CDR3: TGCAGCGTACCGACAGAGAACAAAGATTATGGCTACACCTTC.

The J gene is TRBJ2-2, the V gene TRBV9; 7 nucleotides match TRBD2. Trimming cost V 0 bases and J 0 bases; bases outside gene matches: 2. Germline lookup yields CDR1 SGDLS and CDR2 YYNGEE. CDR3 size: 16 residues. This CDR3 is CASSVGRGANTGELFF. CDR3 coding DNA: TGTGCCAGCAGCGTAGGACGGGGGGCGAACACCGGGGAGCTGTTTTTT.

The chain combines TRBV4-3 with TRBJ2-7; a weak D match, TRBD1 (5 bases). The germline CDR1 and CDR2 sequences are LGHNA and YSLEER. The CDR3 runs 15 residues. The germline V and J ends were trimmed by 4 bases and 3 bases, with 16 bases remaining between them. CDR3 region: CASSPRQGNNYEQYF. The DNA of the CDR3 is TGCGCCAGCAGCCCTAGGCAGGGAAATAACTACGAGCAGTACTTC.

The gene calls are TRBV29-1 and TRBJ1-1; D remains ambiguous. CDR1 is SQVTM, CDR2 ANQGSEA, per germline. CDR3 length: 11 residues. V shed 7 bases and J shed 10 bases, with 16 bases lying between them. The DNA of the CDR3 is TGCAGCGCCCGGCCGTTCGAGGGAGCTTTCTTT. It is translated as CSARPFEGAFF.